Listed below are T cell receptor beta chains from one sample, sequenced in a study of regulatory T cells in long-lasting Graves disease. Each CDR3 protein is one row after TCRdb ran MiXCR on the multiplex PCR reads. The sample carries about 460,000 distinct CDR3 sequences, 14% recorded once. In addition, the sample was reused for a study of T cells in Graves' hyperthyroidism and ophthalmopathy.

Sequenced material: peripheral blood mononuclear cells (PBMCs), taken at new diagnosis, from a patient treated with antithyroid drugs. These receptor sequences come from a woman in her fifties or sixties with Graves disease. The CDR3 runs from the conserved cysteine through the conserved F or W. A D gene is named only where the DNA matches it firmly. The size field is filled for only some rows; it gives once, few, many or a size class.

j_gene,d_gene,abundance,v_gene,CDR3aa,CDR3nt
TRBJ2-5,-,many,TRBV20-1,CSARGESKAAQYF,TGCAGTGCTAGAGGGGAATCTAAGGCGGCCCAGTACTTC
TRBJ2-2,TRBD2,many,TRBV2,CASRGTSGSAGELFF,TGTGCCAGCAGGGGGACTAGCGGGAGCGCCGGGGAGCTGTTTTTT
TRBJ1-1,-,many,TRBV3-1,CASSQRGSNTEAFF,TGTGCCAGCAGCCAGAGGGGTTCAAACACTGAAGCTTTCTTT
TRBJ1-3,-,-,TRBV7-7,CASSGLNTIYF,TGTGCCAGCAGTGGGCTGAACACCATATATTTT
TRBJ1-2,TRBD1,many,TRBV12-3/TRBV12-4,CASSPTGVVYGYTF,TGTGCCAGCAGCCCCACAGGGGTAGTCTATGGCTACACCTTC
TRBJ2-2,-,many,TRBV14,CASSSRRLSTTGELFF,TGTGCCAGCAGCTCAAGGCGGCTATCCACCACCGGGGAGCTGTTTTTT
TRBJ2-3,-,-,TRBV4-1,CASSQVRGTASTDTQYF,TGCGCCAGCAGCCAGGTACGCGGGACAGCTAGCACAGATACGCAGTATTTT
TRBJ1-2,-,many,TRBV2,CASSTSQASGDGYTF,TGTGCCAGCAGTACTTCACAGGCCTCCGGGGATGGCTACACCTTC
TRBJ1-1,-,many,TRBV12-3/TRBV12-4,CASREGRGTSNTEAFF,TGTGCCAGCAGGGAGGGACGGGGGACGTCGAACACTGAAGCTTTCTTT
TRBJ1-4,-,many,TRBV13,CASSPGAGNEKLFF,TGTGCCAGCAGCCCAGGGGCGGGTAATGAAAAACTGTTTTTT
TRBJ2-1,-,many,TRBV12-3/TRBV12-4,CASSFATLGEQFF,TGTGCCAGCAGTTTCGCTACCCTAGGGGAGCAGTTCTTC
TRBJ2-4,TRBD2,few,TRBV7-9,CASSSGTSGRAVYRNIQYF,TGTGCCAGCAGCTCCGGGACTAGCGGGAGGGCCGTTTACAGAAACATTCAGTACTTC
TRBJ2-7,TRBD1,many,TRBV6-1,CASSLYRGSYEQYF,TGTGCCAGCAGTCTGTACAGGGGCTCCTACGAGCAGTACTTC
TRBJ2-1,TRBD2,many,TRBV12-5,CASALAGGLNGEQFF,TGTGCTAGTGCCCTAGCGGGAGGGCTTAACGGTGAGCAGTTCTTC
TRBJ2-1,-,many,TRBV2,CASSQGSYNEQFF,TGTGCCAGCAGTCAGGGGTCCTACAATGAGCAGTTCTTC
TRBJ1-2,-,few,TRBV7-3,CASSLYKDYGYTF,TGTGCCAGCAGCTTATACAAAGACTATGGCTACACCTTC
TRBJ1-5,TRBD1,-,TRBV20-1,CSAQTGDQPQHF,TGCAGTGCACAAACAGGGGACCAGCCCCAGCATTTT
TRBJ2-7,-,many,TRBV6-5,CASSYISGDRPYEQYF,TGTGCCAGCAGTTATATTTCGGGGGACCGCCCCTACGAGCAGTACTTC
TRBJ2-3,-,many,TRBV7-3,CASSPVGSTDTQYF,TGTGCCAGCAGCCCCGTAGGAAGCACAGATACGCAGTATTTT
TRBJ1-2,-,many,TRBV27,CASSFELHGYTF,TGTGCCAGCAGTTTTGAGTTGCATGGCTACACCTTC
TRBJ2-2,TRBD2,many,TRBV5-1,CASSFDSGIDGELFF,TGCGCCAGCAGCTTTGATAGCGGGATTGACGGGGAGCTGTTTTTT
TRBJ1-2,-,-,TRBV5-1,CASRAETSGYTF,TGCGCCAGCCGCGCTGAGACGAGTGGCTACACCTTC
TRBJ1-5,-,few,TRBV7-3,CASSLKLGDRGSKSNQPQHF,TGTGCCAGCAGCTTAAAATTAGGCGATCGGGGAAGTAAGAGCAATCAGCCCCAGCATTTT
TRBJ1-5,TRBD1,many,TRBV20-1,CSASAGTAQYDSNQPQHF,TGCAGTGCTAGCGCAGGGACAGCTCAATACGATAGCAATCAGCCCCAGCATTTT
TRBJ2-7,-,many,TRBV6-2/TRBV6-3,CASRAGPGYEQYF,TGTGCCAGCAGGGCGGGTCCGGGCTACGAGCAGTACTTC
TRBJ2-1,-,many,TRBV27,CASNAGPGASYNEQFF,TGTGCCAGCAACGCAGGCCCGGGCGCTAGCTACAATGAGCAGTTCTTC
TRBJ2-7,-,many,TRBV3-1,CASSHWTTSSYEQYF,TGTGCCAGCAGCCACTGGACTACGAGCTCCTACGAGCAGTACTTC
TRBJ1-5,-,many,TRBV5-6,CASSLWGAGNQPQHF,TGTGCCAGCAGCTTGTGGGGAGCGGGCAATCAGCCCCAGCATTTT
TRBJ2-7,TRBD1,many,TRBV2,CASSARQGIAYEQYF,TGTGCCAGCAGTGCCAGACAGGGGATTGCCTACGAGCAGTACTTC
TRBJ1-2,-,many,TRBV12-3/TRBV12-4,CASSFRQANYGYTF,TGTGCCAGCAGTTTTCGACAAGCTAACTATGGCTACACCTTC
TRBJ2-7,TRBD1,many,TRBV28,CASRTGGNIVYEQYF,TGTGCCAGCAGGACAGGGGGCAACATCGTGTACGAGCAGTACTTC
TRBJ1-5,-,many,TRBV4-1,CASSPSLGGDQPQHF,TGCGCCAGCAGCCCTAGCCTCGGGGGCGACCAGCCCCAGCATTTT
TRBJ2-4,-,many,TRBV6-2/TRBV6-3,CASSYRGMTPKNIQYF,TGTGCCAGCAGTTACCGTGGGATGACTCCCAAAAACATTCAGTACTTC
TRBJ2-2,-,-,TRBV5-1,CASSLVVSSTGELFF,TGCGCCAGCAGCTTGGTAGTGTCTAGCACCGGGGAGCTGTTTTTT
TRBJ2-3,-,-,TRBV9,CASSVGQGIGTDTQYF,TGTGCCAGCAGCGTAGGGCAGGGGATTGGCACAGATACGCAGTATTTT
TRBJ2-5,TRBD2,many,TRBV2,CASSEGSLAGTGETQYF,TGTGCCAGCAGTGAAGGGTCACTAGCGGGGACAGGAGAGACCCAGTACTTC
TRBJ2-3,TRBD2,many,TRBV27,CASSLTRLAGSTDTQYF,TGTGCCAGCAGCCTGACCAGACTAGCGGGCAGCACAGATACGCAGTATTTT
TRBJ2-1,TRBD1,many,TRBV28,CASRTPGTGGNEQFF,TGTGCCAGCAGAACTCCCGGGACAGGGGGCAATGAGCAGTTCTTC
TRBJ1-5,-,many,TRBV5-1,CASSLDGQGFQPQHF,TGCGCCAGCAGCTTGGATGGGCAGGGATTTCAGCCCCAGCATTTT
TRBJ2-2,-,many,TRBV3-1,CASSPGAGELFF,TGTGCCAGCAGCCCCGGGGCCGGGGAGCTGTTTTTT
TRBJ2-7,TRBD1,-,TRBV4-1,CASSHPGTGGSYEQYF,TGCGCCAGCAGCCACCCGGGGACAGGGGGGTCCTACGAGCAGTACTTC
TRBJ2-5,-,many,TRBV7-2,CASQKNGGGQETQYF,TGTGCCAGCCAAAAAAACGGTGGGGGGCAAGAGACCCAGTACTTC
TRBJ2-7,-,many,TRBV28,CASSLTWTYEQYF,TGTGCCAGCAGTTTAACCTGGACCTACGAGCAGTACTTC
TRBJ1-6,-,-,TRBV4-2,CASSQDNLAPGVNSPLHF,TGTGCCAGCAGCCAAGATAATCTCGCCCCAGGGGTTAATTCACCCCTCCACTTT
TRBJ2-7,-,-,TRBV3-1,CASSPKFPGPGSYEQYF,TGTGCCAGCAGCCCGAAGTTTCCGGGACCTGGATCCTACGAGCAGTACTTC
TRBJ2-7,TRBD2,-,TRBV28,CASRPVGGGFYEQYF,TGTGCCAGCAGACCCGTTGGGGGGGGTTTCTACGAGCAGTACTTC
TRBJ2-1,-,few,TRBV19,CASSINLGPYNEQFF,TGTGCCAGTAGTATAAATCTAGGCCCCTACAATGAGCAGTTCTTC
TRBJ2-7,-,many,TRBV13,CASRPLAARESYEQYF,TGTGCCAGTAGGCCCCTGGCGGCCAGGGAGTCCTACGAGCAGTACTTC